The 14 T cell receptor beta chains in this list originate from one sample, sequenced in a study of vaccination and CD4 T cells after COVID-19. Sequencing of the DNA from cultured CD4+ T cells was carried out with the Oncomine TCR Beta short-read assay. One entry per CDR3 protein, called by TCRdb with MiXCR from the PCR reads. This sample carries some 20,000 distinct CDR3 sequences, roughly 63% of them seen once, and the ten largest clones take under 8.5%. Treatment here: approximately 11-day PBMC culture with coronavirus spike peptide pools or control peptides (ViraFEST assay). Antigens of these TCRs are unknown. Sequenced material: CD4+ T cells from blood, cultured in vitro. The receptors come from a human donor who had recovered from COVID-19.

The chain joins TRBV20-1 to TRBJ1-1; D remains ambiguous. Germline V gene sequence: CDR1 DFQATT, CDR2 SNEGSKA (reference sequence). The CDR3 has 14 amino acids. Between the trimmed V and J ends, which lost 2 bases and 8 bases, there was a span of 18 bases. The CDR3 DNA is TGCAGTGCTAGAATAATAGGGCAGTCGGAAGAAGCTTTCTTT. Translated, it gives CSARIIGQSEEAFF.

This clonotype showed up just a few times. The V gene is TRBV7-3, the J gene TRBJ1-1; D might be TRBD1 (5 bases). V lost 5 bases, J lost 0 bases, and 16 bases lay in between. The CDR3 sequence is 16 residues long. The germline V gene has CDR1 SGHTA and CDR2 FQGTGA. The CDR3, as DNA: TGTGCCAGCAGCCCACAAGGGGCAAGGATGAACACTGAAGCTTTCTTT. Its translation is CASSPQGARMNTEAFF. Full variable domain (remainder filled in from reference TRBV7-3 and TRBJ1-1): GAGVSQTPSNKVTEKGKYVELRCDPISGHTALYWYRQSLGQGPEFLIYFQGTGAADDSGLPNDRFFAVRPEGSVSTLKIQRTERGDSAVYLCASSPQGARMNTEAFFGQGTRLTVV.

The genes are TRBV19 and TRBJ2-5, with 15 bases aligning to TRBD2. V shed 6 bases and J 5 bases; nucleotides not matched to a gene: 7. The CDR3 runs 16 residues. In germline, CDR1 is LNHDA, CDR2 SQIVND (reference sequence). For the CDR3, the DNA is TGTGCCAGTAGCACTGGACTAGCGGGAGGGCGCGAGACCCAGTACTTC. Its translation: CASSTGLAGGRETQYF.

The J gene is TRBJ1-1, the V gene TRBV6-1; the D gene is possibly TRBD1 (6 bases). The CDR3 runs 13 residues. Trimming removed 7 bases at V and 6 bases at J, with 15 bases between. Germline V gene sequence: CDR1 MNHNS, CDR2 SASEGT. This chain's CDR3 is CASISGRTAEAFF. In DNA form, the CDR3 reads TGTGCCAGCATATCCGGCAGGACAGCTGAAGCTTTCTTT.

This chain connects TRBV4-3 to TRBJ1-2, with D hard to call. This CDR3 has 16 amino acids. The germline CDR1 and CDR2 sequences are LGHNA and YSLEER. V lost 0 bases, J lost 5 bases, and 16 bases lay in between. Here the CDR3 reads CASSQEATGGIYGYTF. Written as DNA, the CDR3 is TGCGCCAGCAGCCAAGAGGCGACGGGAGGGATATATGGCTACACCTTC.

The V gene is TRBV7-2, the J gene TRBJ1-2; no clear D. V lost 2 bases and J lost 0, with 13 bases in between. This CDR3 is 16 amino acids long. Germline V gene lookup returns CDR1 SGHTA and CDR2 FQGNSA. CDR3 loop: CASSLPSDPTNYGYTF. For the CDR3, the DNA is TGTGCCAGCAGCTTACCCTCGGACCCCACTAACTATGGCTACACCTTC.

The rearrangement joins TRBV19 to TRBJ1-1, with D uncertain. V was clipped by 5 bases and J by 11 bases, with 15 bases between them. The CDR3 has 12 amino acids. Per the germline V gene, CDR1 is LNHDA and CDR2 is SQIVND (reference sequence). DNA of the CDR3: TGTGCCAGTAGTCGCGGTGACCCCGTGGCTTTCTTT. Protein product: CASSRGDPVAFF.

The V call is TRBV20-1, the J call TRBJ2-5; TRBD2 aligns across 8 bases. Germline CDR1 and CDR2: DFQATT and SNEGSKA (reference sequence). Unmatched junction bases numbered 9, after V lost 0 bases and J lost 0 bases. This CDR3 is 17 amino acids long. The chain's CDR3 is CSARDLKVAGYQETQYF. CDR3 nucleotides: TGCAGTGCTAGAGATCTCAAAGTAGCGGGGTACCAAGAGACCCAGTACTTC.

This clonotype was seen more than once but under ten times. The chain uses TRBV20-1 and TRBJ1-1, with D perhaps TRBD1 (6 bases). The CDR3 loop spans 14 amino acids. Looked up from germline, CDR1 is DFQATT and CDR2 is SNEGSKA (reference sequence). Deletions cut 3 bases from V and 4 bases from J, with 15 bases between. The CDR3 DNA is TGCAGTGCTAGGGAAACGGGGGCTGGCACTGAAGCTTTCTTT. It yields the protein CSARETGAGTEAFF.

The J gene is TRBJ2-1, the V gene TRBV20-1; no firm D call. V was shortened by 1 base and J by 3 bases, with 10 bases between the two germline ends. The germline CDR1 and CDR2 sequences are DFQATT and SNEGSKA (reference sequence). The CDR3 is 14 amino acids. The CDR3 coding sequence is TGCAGTGCTAGAGCCTGGCGATTCTACAATGAGCAGTTCTTC. Protein sequence: CSARAWRFYNEQFF.

This clonotype came up once. V usage is TRBV30 and J usage is TRBJ1-5; D unresolved. The germline V and J ends were trimmed by 5 bases and 3 bases, with 11 bases remaining between them. The CDR3 covers 13 residues. Germline values: CDR1 GTSNPN, CDR2 SVGIG (reference sequence). The CDR3 sequence is CAWGTRVNQPQHF. As DNA, the CDR3 is TGTGCCTGGGGAACACGAGTCAATCAGCCCCAGCATTTT.

This clonotype was observed once. This chain connects TRBV6-1 to TRBJ1-1, with TRBD1 as a possible D gene (5 bases). The CDR3 has 16 residues. Germline values: CDR1 MNHNS, CDR2 SASEGT. The V end lost 6 bases, the J end lost 0 bases, and 17 bases lay between the germline ends. CDR3 in DNA: TGTGCCAGCAGGGATTGGACCGGGGGGATGAACACTGAAGCTTTCTTT. Encoded protein: CASRDWTGGMNTEAFF.

The chain has TRBV6-1 and TRBJ2-3; D may be TRBD2 (5 bases). In germline, CDR1 is MNHNS, CDR2 SASEGT. The CDR3 spans 13 residues. V lost 4 bases to trimming and J lost 1 base, with 6 bases between them. As DNA, the CDR3 is TGTGCCAGCAGTGGGACTGGCACAGATACGCAGTATTTT. It specifies CASSGTGTDTQYF.

The chain uses TRBV27 and TRBJ1-5; D gene ambiguous. V lost 6 bases and J lost 3, with 15 bases in between. The CDR3 is made up of 15 amino acids. From germline, CDR1 is MNHEY and CDR2 SMNVEV (reference sequence). The CDR3 DNA reads TGTGCCAGCAGCCCCTCCGGTTGGGACAATCAGCCCCAGCATTTT. Translation gives CASSPSGWDNQPQHF.